This TCR beta chain was recorded in a study of T cell responses to AZD1222 COVID-19 vaccine. The table came from immunoSEQ multiplex PCR; TCRdb's copy has only in-frame clones and leaves some out. The sample yields about 140,000 clones, almost 90% seen once. A remark on this clone: Its antigen is not identified.

Study observations and caveats: Close to half of spike-specific TCRs reportedly recognize unmutated variant regions. The peak T cell response came first, and repertoires were sampled only after it.

The germline CDR1 and CDR2 sequences are SQVTM and ANQGSEA. V trimming: 1 base; J trimming: 3 bases; junction bases outside the gene matches: 12. The CDR3 loop spans 16 amino acids. This sequence originates from an adult in good health. The starting material was peripheral blood, obtained on day 0 of AZD1222 vaccination. The chain joins TRBV29-1 to TRBJ2-7; 7 bases fit TRBD1. CDR3 bases: TGCAGCGTTGAAGTTCCAACTCCGGACAGGAACTACGAGCAGTACTTC. Translation gives CSVEVPTPDRNYEQYF.